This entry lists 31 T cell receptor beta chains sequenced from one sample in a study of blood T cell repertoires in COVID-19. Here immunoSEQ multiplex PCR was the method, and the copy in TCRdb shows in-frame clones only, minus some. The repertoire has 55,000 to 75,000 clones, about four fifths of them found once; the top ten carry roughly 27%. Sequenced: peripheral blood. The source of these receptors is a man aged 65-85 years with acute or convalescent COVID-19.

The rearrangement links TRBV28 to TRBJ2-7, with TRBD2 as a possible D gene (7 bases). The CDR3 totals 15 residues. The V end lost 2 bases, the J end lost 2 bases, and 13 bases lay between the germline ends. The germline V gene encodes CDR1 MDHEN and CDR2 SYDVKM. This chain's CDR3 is CASSLPRGPPYEQYF. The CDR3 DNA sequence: TGTGCCAGCAGTTTACCGCGGGGGCCGCCCTACGAGCAGTACTTC. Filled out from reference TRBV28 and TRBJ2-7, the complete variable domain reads DVKVTQSSRYLVKRTGEKVFLECVQDMDHENMFWYRQDPGLGLRLIYFSYDVKMKEKGDIPEGYSVSREKKERFSLILESASTNQTSMYLCASSLPRGPPYEQYFGPGTRLTVT.

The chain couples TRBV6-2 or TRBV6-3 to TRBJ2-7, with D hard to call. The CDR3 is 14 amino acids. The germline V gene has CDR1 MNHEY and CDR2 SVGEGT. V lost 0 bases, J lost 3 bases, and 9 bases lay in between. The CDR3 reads CASSYSNSNYEQYF. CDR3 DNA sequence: TGTGCCAGCAGTTACTCGAACAGTAACTACGAGCAGTACTTC.

CDR3 in amino acids: CAASLGRGETGELFF. The CDR3 nucleotides read TGTGCCGCCTCGTTAGGCAGGGGGGAGACCGGGGAGCTGTTTTTT. The rearrangement links TRBV15 to TRBJ2-2; D is possibly TRBD1 (7 bases). CDR1 LNHNV and CDR2 YYDKDF come from the germline V gene (reference sequence). The CDR3 runs to 15 residues. Trimming pared 11 bases from V and 5 bases from J, leaving 21 bases between.

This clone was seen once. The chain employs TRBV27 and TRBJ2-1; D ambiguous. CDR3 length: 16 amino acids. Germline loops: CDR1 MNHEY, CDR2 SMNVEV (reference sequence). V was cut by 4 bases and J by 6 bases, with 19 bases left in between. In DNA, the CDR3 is TGTGCCAGCAGTTCGCCGAGAGCAGCGCTGGCCAATGAGCAGTTCTTC. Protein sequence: CASSSPRAALANEQFF.

CDR3 sequence reads: CASSLVGTANTGELFF. The CDR3 DNA sequence: TGTGCCAGCAGCTTAGTCGGGACAGCGAACACCGGGGAGCTGTTTTTT. The gene calls are TRBV11-3 and TRBJ2-2; 7 positions match TRBD1. The ends lost 1 base at V and 0 bases at J; junction bases unmatched: 2. Germline V gene lookup returns CDR1 SGHNT and CDR2 YENEEA. The CDR3 covers 16 residues.

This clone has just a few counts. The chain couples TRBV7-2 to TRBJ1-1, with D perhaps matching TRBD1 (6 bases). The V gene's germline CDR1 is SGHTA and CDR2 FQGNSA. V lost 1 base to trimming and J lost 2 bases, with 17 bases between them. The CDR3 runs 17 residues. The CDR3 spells CASSLEASGASNTEAFF. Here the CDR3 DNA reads TGTGCCAGCAGCTTAGAGGCGTCAGGGGCTTCTAACACTGAAGCTTTCTTT.

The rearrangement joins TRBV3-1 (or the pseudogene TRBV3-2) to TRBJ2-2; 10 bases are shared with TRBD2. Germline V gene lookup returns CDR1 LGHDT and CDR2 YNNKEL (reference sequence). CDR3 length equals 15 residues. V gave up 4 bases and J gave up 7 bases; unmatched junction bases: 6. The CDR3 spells CASSPPAGGRGELFF. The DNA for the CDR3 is TGTGCCAGCAGCCCACCAGCGGGGGGGCGCGGGGAGCTGTTTTTT.

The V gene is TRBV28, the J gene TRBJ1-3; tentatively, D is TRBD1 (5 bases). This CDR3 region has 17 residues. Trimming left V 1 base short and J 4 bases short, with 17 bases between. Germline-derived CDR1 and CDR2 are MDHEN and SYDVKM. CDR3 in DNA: TGTGCCAGCAGTTTATCCACTCTCAGGGTTTTAGGAAACACCATATATTTT. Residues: CASSLSTLRVLGNTIYF. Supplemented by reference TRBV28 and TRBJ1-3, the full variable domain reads DVKVTQSSRYLVKRTGEKVFLECVQDMDHENMFWYRQDPGLGLRLIYFSYDVKMKEKGDIPEGYSVSREKKERFSLILESASTNQTSMYLCASSLSTLRVLGNTIYFGEGSWLTVV.

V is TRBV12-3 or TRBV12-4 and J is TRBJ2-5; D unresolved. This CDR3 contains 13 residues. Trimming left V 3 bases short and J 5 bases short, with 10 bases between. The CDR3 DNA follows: TGTGCCAGCAGTTTGGGCCAAAGGGAGACCCAGTACTTC. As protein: CASSLGQRETQYF.

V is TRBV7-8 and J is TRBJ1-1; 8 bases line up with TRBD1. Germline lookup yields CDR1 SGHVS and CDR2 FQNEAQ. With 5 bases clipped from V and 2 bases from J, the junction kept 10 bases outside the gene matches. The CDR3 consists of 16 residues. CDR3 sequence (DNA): TGTGCCAGCAGCGCCCCGCAGGGGGCACGTAACACTGAAGCTTTCTTT. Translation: CASSAPQGARNTEAFF. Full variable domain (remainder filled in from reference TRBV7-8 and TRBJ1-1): GAGVSQSPRYKVAKRGQDVALRCDPISGHVSLFWYQQALGQGPEFLTYFQNEAQLDKSGLPSDRFFAERPEGSVSTLKIQRTQQEDSAVYLCASSAPQGARNTEAFFGQGTRLTVV.

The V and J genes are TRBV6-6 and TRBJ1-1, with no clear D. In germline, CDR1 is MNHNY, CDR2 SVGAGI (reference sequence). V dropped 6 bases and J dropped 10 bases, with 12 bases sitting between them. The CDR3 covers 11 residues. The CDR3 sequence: CASSSGVGAFF. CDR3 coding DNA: TGTGCCAGCAGCTCCGGGGTAGGAGCTTTCTTT.

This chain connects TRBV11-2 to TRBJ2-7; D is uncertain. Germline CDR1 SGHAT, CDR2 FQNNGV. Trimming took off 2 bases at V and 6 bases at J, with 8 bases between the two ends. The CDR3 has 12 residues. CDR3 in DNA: TGTGCCAGCAGCTTAATACTCGGCGAGCAGTACTTC. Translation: CASSLILGEQYF.

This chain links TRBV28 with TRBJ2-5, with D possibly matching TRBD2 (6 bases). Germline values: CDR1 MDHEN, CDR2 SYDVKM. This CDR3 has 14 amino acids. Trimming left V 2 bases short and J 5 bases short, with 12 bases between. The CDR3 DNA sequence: TGTGCCAGCAGTTTAGGCCTAGCGAGGGAGACCCAGTACTTC. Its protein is CASSLGLARETQYF.

The CDR3 DNA reads TGTGCCAGCAGCGCGGGACAGACAGATAACTATGGCTACACCTTC. Protein product: CASSAGQTDNYGYTF. The V gene is TRBV9, the J gene TRBJ1-2; 7 bases agree with TRBD1. V lost 3 bases, J lost 1 base, and 6 bases stayed unmatched. The germline CDR1 and CDR2 sequences are SGDLS and YYNGEE. The CDR3 totals 15 residues.

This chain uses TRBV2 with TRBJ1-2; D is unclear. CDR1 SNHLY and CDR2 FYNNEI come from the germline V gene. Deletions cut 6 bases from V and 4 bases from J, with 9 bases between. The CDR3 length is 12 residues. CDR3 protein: CASSAGLYGYTF. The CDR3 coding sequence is TGTGCCAGCAGCGCAGGACTCTATGGCTACACCTTC.

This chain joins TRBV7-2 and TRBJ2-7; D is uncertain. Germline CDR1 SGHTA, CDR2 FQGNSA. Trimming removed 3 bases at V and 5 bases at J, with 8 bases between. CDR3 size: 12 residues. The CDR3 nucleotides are TGTGCCAGCAGCTTGAGGTCGCACGAGCAGTACTTC. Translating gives CASSLRSHEQYF.

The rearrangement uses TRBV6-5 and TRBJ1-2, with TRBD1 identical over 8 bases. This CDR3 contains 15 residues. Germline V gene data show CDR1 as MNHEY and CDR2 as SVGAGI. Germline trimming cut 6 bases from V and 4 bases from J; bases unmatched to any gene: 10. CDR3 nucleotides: TGTGCCAGCAGAACCCAGGGGGCGCAGATCTATGGCTACACCTTC. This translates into CASRTQGAQIYGYTF.

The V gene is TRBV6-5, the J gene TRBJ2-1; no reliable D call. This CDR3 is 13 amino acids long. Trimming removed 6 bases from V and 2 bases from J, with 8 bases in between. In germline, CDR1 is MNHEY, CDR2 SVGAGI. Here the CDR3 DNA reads TGTGCCAGCAGCAGTGGCCCCTACAATGAGCAGTTCTTC. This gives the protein CASSSGPYNEQFF.

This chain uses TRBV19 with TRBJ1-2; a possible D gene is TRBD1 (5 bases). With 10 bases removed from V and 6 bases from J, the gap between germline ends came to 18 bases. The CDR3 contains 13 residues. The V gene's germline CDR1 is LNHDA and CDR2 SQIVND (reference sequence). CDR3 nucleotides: TGTGCCACCAAAAGGGAGGGGTCGGATGGCTACACCTTC. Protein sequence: CATKREGSDGYTF.

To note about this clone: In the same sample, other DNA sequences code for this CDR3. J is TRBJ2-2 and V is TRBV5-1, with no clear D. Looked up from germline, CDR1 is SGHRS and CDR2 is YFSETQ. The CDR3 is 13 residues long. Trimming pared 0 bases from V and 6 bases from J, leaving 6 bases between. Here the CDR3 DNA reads TGCGCCAGCAGCTTGGACAGAGCCGGGGAGCTGTTTTTT. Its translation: CASSLDRAGELFF.

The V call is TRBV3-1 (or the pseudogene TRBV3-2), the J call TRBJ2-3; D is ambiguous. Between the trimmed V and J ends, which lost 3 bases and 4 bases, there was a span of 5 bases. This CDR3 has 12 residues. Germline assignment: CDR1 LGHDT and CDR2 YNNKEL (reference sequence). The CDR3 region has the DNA TGTGCCAGCAGCCAGGCTTCAGATACGCAGTATTTT. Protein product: CASSQASDTQYF.

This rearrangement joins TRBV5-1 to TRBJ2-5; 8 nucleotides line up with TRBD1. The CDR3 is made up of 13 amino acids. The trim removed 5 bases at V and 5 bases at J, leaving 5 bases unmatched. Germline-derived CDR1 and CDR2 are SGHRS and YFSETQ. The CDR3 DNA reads TGCGCCAGCAGAGAGGACAGGGTGGAGACCCAGTACTTC. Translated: CASREDRVETQYF.

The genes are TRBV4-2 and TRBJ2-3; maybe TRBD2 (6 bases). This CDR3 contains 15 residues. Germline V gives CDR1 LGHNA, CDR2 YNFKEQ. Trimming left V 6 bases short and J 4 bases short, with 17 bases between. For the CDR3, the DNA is TGTGCCAGCAGTCACGAGACGGGGGAGGCAGATACGCAGTATTTT. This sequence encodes CASSHETGEADTQYF.

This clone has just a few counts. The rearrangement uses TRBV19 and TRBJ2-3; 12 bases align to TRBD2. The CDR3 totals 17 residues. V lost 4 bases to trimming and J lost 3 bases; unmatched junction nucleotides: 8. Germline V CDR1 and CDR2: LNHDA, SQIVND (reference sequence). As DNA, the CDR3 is TGTGCCAGTAGTAAACAGACTAGCGGGAGAGGAACAGATACGCAGTATTTT. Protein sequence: CASSKQTSGRGTDTQYF.

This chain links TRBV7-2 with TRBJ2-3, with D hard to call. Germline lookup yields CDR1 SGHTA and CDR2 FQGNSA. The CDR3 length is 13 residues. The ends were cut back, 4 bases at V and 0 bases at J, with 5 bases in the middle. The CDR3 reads CASSSTSTDTQYF. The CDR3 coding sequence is TGTGCCAGCAGCTCTACTAGCACAGATACGCAGTATTTT.

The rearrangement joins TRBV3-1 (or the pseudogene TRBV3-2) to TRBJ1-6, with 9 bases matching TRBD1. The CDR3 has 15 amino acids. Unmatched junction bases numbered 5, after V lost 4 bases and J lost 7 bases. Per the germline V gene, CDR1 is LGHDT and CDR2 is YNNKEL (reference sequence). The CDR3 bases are TGTGCCAGCAGCCTCACCGGACAGGGGAATTCACCCCTCCACTTT. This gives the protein CASSLTGQGNSPLHF.

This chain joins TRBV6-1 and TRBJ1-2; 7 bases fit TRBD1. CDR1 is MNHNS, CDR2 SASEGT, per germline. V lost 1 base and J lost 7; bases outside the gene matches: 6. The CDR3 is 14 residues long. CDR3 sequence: CASSEDRGWSGYTF. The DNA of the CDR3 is TGTGCCAGCAGTGAAGACAGGGGTTGGAGTGGCTACACCTTC.

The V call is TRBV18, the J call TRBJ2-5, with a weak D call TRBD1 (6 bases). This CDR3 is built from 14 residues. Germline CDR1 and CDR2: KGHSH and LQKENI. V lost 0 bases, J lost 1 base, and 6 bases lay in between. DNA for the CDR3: TGTGCCAGCTCACCACCGGACAGCCAAGAGACCCAGTACTTC. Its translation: CASSPPDSQETQYF.

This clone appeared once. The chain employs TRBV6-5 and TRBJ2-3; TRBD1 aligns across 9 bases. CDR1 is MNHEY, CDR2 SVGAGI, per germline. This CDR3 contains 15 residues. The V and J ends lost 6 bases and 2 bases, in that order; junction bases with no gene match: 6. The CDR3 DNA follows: TGTGCCAGCAGCCAGACAGGGGGAGCCACAGATACGCAGTATTTT. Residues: CASSQTGGATDTQYF.

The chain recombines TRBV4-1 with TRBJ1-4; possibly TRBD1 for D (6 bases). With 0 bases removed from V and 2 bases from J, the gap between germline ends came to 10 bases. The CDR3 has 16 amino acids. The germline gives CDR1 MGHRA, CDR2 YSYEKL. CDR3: CASSQDDRSTNEKLFF. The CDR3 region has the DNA TGCGCCAGCAGCCAAGACGACAGGTCGACTAATGAAAAACTGTTTTTT.

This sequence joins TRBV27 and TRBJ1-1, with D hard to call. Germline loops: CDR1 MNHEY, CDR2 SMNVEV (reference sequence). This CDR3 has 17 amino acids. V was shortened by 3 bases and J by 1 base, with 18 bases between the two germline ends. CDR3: CASSFSGRWVANTEAFF. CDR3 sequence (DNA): TGTGCCAGCAGTTTCAGTGGGCGTTGGGTCGCGAACACTGAAGCTTTCTTT.